The 28 T cell receptor beta chains below all came from one sample that was sequenced in a study of T cell responses to AZD1222 COVID-19 vaccine. The data were produced by immunoSEQ multiplex PCR, yet TCRdb's version contains in-frame clones alone and is incomplete. The sample consists of about 78,000 clones, 70% to 90% of them appearing once. The specimen comprised peripheral blood, sampled on day 0 of MenACWY control vaccination. Receptor source: an adult in good health.

The chain is built from TRBV18 and TRBJ2-7; no clear D gene. The CDR3 sequence is 13 residues long. V lost 2 bases and J 3 bases, leaving 8 bases between the germline ends. CDR1 is KGHSH, CDR2 LQKENI, per germline. The CDR3 nucleotides are TGTGCCAGCTCACCAGCCCCGGGCTACGAGCAGTACTTC. Encoded protein: CASSPAPGYEQYF.

The rearrangement uses TRBV28 and TRBJ1-3; 12 nucleotides align to TRBD1. Germline CDR1 and CDR2: MDHEN and SYDVKM. This CDR3 contains 16 residues. Unmatched junction bases numbered 3, after V lost 3 bases and J lost 3 bases. The CDR3 loop reads CASSFGDRGLGNTIYF. The CDR3 DNA is TGTGCCAGCAGTTTTGGGGACAGGGGGCTTGGAAACACCATATATTTT.

This chain uses TRBV15 with TRBJ1-4, with D hard to call. The CDR3 has 12 amino acids. V was clipped by 2 bases and J by 7 bases, with 5 bases between them. Germline assignment: CDR1 LNHNV and CDR2 YYDKDF (reference sequence). The CDR3 DNA reads TGTGCCACCAGCAGAAGAACTGAAAAACTGTTTTTT. It encodes CATSRRTEKLFF.

This rearrangement joins TRBV18 to TRBJ2-7; unclear D gene. Looked up from germline, CDR1 is KGHSH and CDR2 is LQKENI. The CDR3 has 15 amino acids. Trimming took 3 bases from V and 4 from J, leaving 16 bases between them. CDR3 bases: TGTGCCAGCTCACCCACGGGTGCCCCGGTTTACGAGCAGTACTTC. Translation gives CASSPTGAPVYEQYF.

The chain joins TRBV19 to TRBJ1-1; a possible D gene is TRBD1 (5 bases). The CDR3 consists of 11 residues. The V end lost 10 bases, the J end lost 8 bases, and 14 bases lay between the germline ends. Germline CDR1 and CDR2: LNHDA and SQIVND (reference sequence). The CDR3 loop is CATATPGEAFF. CDR3 in DNA: TGTGCCACTGCCACCCCAGGGGAAGCTTTCTTT.

This clone was seen only a few times. The chain combines TRBV7-2 with TRBJ2-7; the match to TRBD2 covers 8 bases. V trimming: 5 bases; J trimming: 3 bases; junction bases outside the gene matches: 6. The CDR3 is made up of 14 amino acids. The V gene's germline CDR1 is SGHTA and CDR2 FQGNSA. The CDR3 loop reads CASSIGSGGYEQYF. In DNA, the CDR3 is TGTGCCAGCAGCATTGGGAGCGGGGGCTACGAGCAGTACTTC. The full variable domain, its missing parts supplied by reference TRBV7-2 and TRBJ2-7, is GAGVSQSPSNKVTEKGKDVELRCDPISGHTALYWYRQSLGQGLEFLIYFQGNSAPDKSGLPSDRFSAERTGGSVSTLTIQRTQQEDSAVYLCASSIGSGGYEQYFGPGTRLTVT.

This clone was recorded once. This chain uses TRBV5-1 with TRBJ2-3; TRBD1 aligns across 8 bases. This CDR3 has 14 amino acids. Trimming cost V 5 bases and J 4 bases; bases outside gene matches: 6. CDR1 and CDR2 (germline): SGHRS, YFSETQ. The CDR3 here is CASRPGTGSDTQYF. DNA for the CDR3: TGCGCCAGCAGACCGGGGACAGGATCAGATACGCAGTATTTT.

The rearrangement uses TRBV27 and TRBJ1-1, with 8 bases that match TRBD1. The CDR3 contains 14 residues. Germline V gene data show CDR1 as MNHEY and CDR2 as SMNVEV (reference sequence). V shed 8 bases and J 1 base; nucleotides not matched to a gene: 6. The CDR3 DNA reads TGTGCCAGCTGCCCCGGGACAGGGAACACTGAAGCTTTCTTT. As protein: CASCPGTGNTEAFF.

J is TRBJ2-4 and V is TRBV11-2; perhaps TRBD2 as D (6 bases). The germline V gene encodes CDR1 SGHAT and CDR2 FQNNGV. CDR3 size: 13 residues. V gave up 1 base and J gave up 9 bases, with 10 bases separating them. Here the CDR3 DNA reads TGTGCCAGCAGCTTAGGGGCGGGAACCATTCAGTACTTC. Encoded protein: CASSLGAGTIQYF.

The chain recombines TRBV2 with TRBJ1-2; D remains unclear. This CDR3 spans 13 amino acids. V lost 4 bases and J lost 4, with 10 bases in between. Germline values: CDR1 SNHLY, CDR2 FYNNEI. CDR3 residues: CASSAPRGYGYTF. DNA of the CDR3: TGTGCCAGCAGTGCCCCCCGGGGCTATGGCTACACCTTC.

This clone was recorded only once. The chain recombines TRBV5-1 with TRBJ2-2, with D maybe TRBD1 (5 bases). The germline V gene encodes CDR1 SGHRS and CDR2 YFSETQ. CDR3 length: 15 amino acids. The V end lost 0 bases, the J end lost 0 bases, and 6 bases lay between the germline ends. Written as DNA, the CDR3 is TGCGCCAGCAGCTTGGAGGGGCCGAACACCGGGGAGCTGTTTTTT. This encodes CASSLEGPNTGELFF. The entire variable domain, with the rest obtained from reference TRBV5-1 and TRBJ2-2, is as follows: KAGVTQTPRYLIKTRGQQVTLSCSPISGHRSVSWYQQTPGQGLQFLFEYFSETQRNKGNFPGRFSGRQFSNSRSEMNVSTLELGDSALYLCASSLEGPNTGELFFGEGSRLTVL.

The CDR3 DNA reads as TGTGCCAGCAGCTTGGTCGCCGGGGAGCTGTTTTTT. It encodes CASSLVAGELFF. The gene calls are TRBV11-2 and TRBJ2-2, with no clear D. Germline V lookup: CDR1 SGHAT, CDR2 FQNNGV. The CDR3 runs to 12 residues. Trimming cost V 3 bases and J 6 bases, with 5 bases left between them. Complete variable domain (other parts from reference TRBV11-2 and TRBJ2-2): EAGVAQSPRYKIIEKRQSVAFWCNPISGHATLYWYQQILGQGPKLLIQFQNNGVVDDSQLPKDRFSAERLKGVDSTLKIQPAKLEDSAVYLCASSLVAGELFFGEGSRLTVL.

This clone was observed once. This chain joins TRBV4-3 and TRBJ2-7; TRBD2 might be the D (7 bases). The CDR3 sequence is 16 residues long. V shed 0 bases and J shed 2 bases, with 14 bases lying between them. Germline values: CDR1 LGHNA, CDR2 YSLEER. The CDR3 loop is CASSQDWGGQTYEQYF. CDR3 coding DNA: TGCGCCAGCAGCCAAGATTGGGGGGGGCAAACCTACGAGCAGTACTTC.

The chain employs TRBV6-5 and TRBJ1-2; D unclear. The CDR3 length is 12 residues. The V gene lost 3 bases and the J gene lost 6 bases, with 8 bases spanning the gap. Germline assignment: CDR1 MNHEY and CDR2 SVGAGI. The CDR3 DNA follows: TGTGCCAGCAGTTATGGGAATCATGGCTACACCTTC. Protein product: CASSYGNHGYTF.

This clone was recorded a few times. The rearrangement uses TRBV10-1 and TRBJ2-7; TRBD1 matches 7 bases. Germline trimming cut 4 bases from V and 0 bases from J; bases unmatched to any gene: 6. This CDR3 is built from 15 residues. CDR1 WNHNN and CDR2 SYGVQD come from the germline V gene (reference sequence). The CDR3 protein is CASSAGDSGSYEQYF. CDR3 bases: TGCGCCAGCAGTGCAGGGGACAGTGGCTCCTACGAGCAGTACTTC.

The chain uses TRBV5-1 and TRBJ2-3, with D perhaps assigned TRBD1 or TRBD2 (5 bases each). Germline loops: CDR1 SGHRS, CDR2 YFSETQ. The CDR3 extends over 14 amino acids. Trimming removed 3 bases at V and 1 base at J, with 9 bases between. The CDR3 DNA reads as TGCGCCAGCAGCTCGGGACCGGGCACAGATACGCAGTATTTT. This codes for CASSSGPGTDTQYF.

This clone showed up just a few times. The V call is TRBV4-3, the J call TRBJ1-2; D not certain. Between the trimmed V and J ends, which lost 0 bases and 4 bases, there was a span of 12 bases. Germline V gives CDR1 LGHNA, CDR2 YSLEER. CDR3 length: 15 amino acids. This chain's CDR3 is CASSQDTERTYGYTF. The CDR3 DNA sequence: TGCGCCAGCAGCCAAGATACCGAGAGGACCTATGGCTACACCTTC.

The rearrangement joins TRBV5-6 to TRBJ1-2; D is undetermined. V shed 0 bases and J shed 5 bases, with 11 bases lying between them. The CDR3 is 14 amino acids. Germline CDR1 SGHDT, CDR2 YYEEEE. CDR3 nucleotides: TGTGCCAGCAGCTTGGACTGGGAGGCTTATGGCTACACCTTC. The encoded protein is CASSLDWEAYGYTF.

The rearrangement uses TRBV27 and TRBJ1-1; D call uncertain. The CDR3 spans 14 residues. Trimming removed 4 bases at V and 3 bases at J, with 12 bases between. Germline loops: CDR1 MNHEY, CDR2 SMNVEV (reference sequence). DNA for the CDR3: TGTGCCAGCAGTTCCCCCGGGCTATACACTGAAGCTTTCTTT. It encodes CASSSPGLYTEAFF.

This rearrangement joins TRBV27 to TRBJ2-2; 10 bases line up with TRBD1. J was trimmed by 7 bases and V by 7 bases; bases with no gene match: 9. The CDR3 runs 15 residues. Germline V gene sequence: CDR1 MNHEY, CDR2 SMNVEV (reference sequence). CDR3 region: CASNPRDRGHGELFF. In nucleotides, the CDR3 is TGTGCCAGCAATCCCCGGGACAGGGGTCACGGGGAGCTGTTTTTT.

The V and J genes are TRBV18 and TRBJ1-1; D unclear. Germline CDR1 is KGHSH and CDR2 is LQKENI. CDR3 length equals 15 residues. The germline V and J ends were trimmed by 0 bases and 0 bases, with 8 bases remaining between them. DNA of the CDR3: TGTGCCAGCTCACCACCGGAGGGTGTGAACACTGAAGCTTTCTTT. Translating it yields CASSPPEGVNTEAFF.

The chain joins TRBV2 to TRBJ1-1, with 9 positions matching TRBD1. CDR1 is SNHLY, CDR2 FYNNEI, per germline. Trimming at V came to 10 bases and at J to 10 bases, leaving 1 base not matched to a gene. The CDR3 has 9 amino acids. In DNA form, the CDR3 reads TGTGCCACGGACAGGGGAGCTTTCTTT. It codes for CATDRGAFF.

The gene calls are TRBV6-2 or TRBV6-3 and TRBJ1-3, with no clear D. V lost 5 bases to trimming and J lost 4 bases, with 12 bases between them. Germline V lookup: CDR1 MNHEY, CDR2 SVGEGT. CDR3 length: 14 residues. The CDR3 protein is CASSDGGSGNTIYF. The CDR3 region has the DNA TGTGCCAGCAGTGACGGAGGGTCCGGAAACACCATATATTTT.

The V gene is TRBV11-1, the J gene TRBJ2-1; 7 bases are a match to TRBD2. The CDR3 has 15 amino acids. Germline V gene data show CDR1 as SGHAT and CDR2 as FQDESV (reference sequence). Trimming removed 1 base from V and 2 bases from J; junction bases left unmatched: 2. CDR3: CASSLGTRTYNEQFF. The CDR3 DNA follows: TGTGCCAGCAGCTTAGGGACTAGAACCTACAATGAGCAGTTCTTC.

This chain connects TRBV7-2 to TRBJ1-3; perhaps TRBD1 as D (6 bases). The CDR3 covers 15 residues. In germline, CDR1 is SGHTA, CDR2 FQGNSA. V was pared by 5 bases and J by 4 bases, with 15 bases between. The CDR3, as DNA: TGTGCCAGCAGCCCAGGGCAGGGGCGCGGAAACACCATATATTTT. As protein: CASSPGQGRGNTIYF. The full variable domain, rest sourced from reference TRBV7-2 and TRBJ1-3, is GAGVSQSPSNKVTEKGKDVELRCDPISGHTALYWYRQSLGQGLEFLIYFQGNSAPDKSGLPSDRFSAERTGGSVSTLTIQRTQQEDSAVYLCASSPGQGRGNTIYFGEGSWLTVV.

The chain combines TRBV18 with TRBJ2-5; tentatively, D is TRBD1 or TRBD2 (5 bases each). V gave up 3 bases and J gave up 4 bases, with 12 bases separating them. Germline lookup yields CDR1 KGHSH and CDR2 LQKENI. The CDR3 runs 14 residues. The CDR3 protein is CASSPGSGPETQYF. The CDR3 DNA reads TGTGCCAGCTCACCCGGCTCGGGGCCAGAGACCCAGTACTTC.

This chain uses TRBV7-9 with TRBJ1-2, with a possible D match to TRBD1 (5 bases). The CDR3 contains 15 residues. The germline V and J ends were trimmed by 8 bases and 4 bases, with 20 bases remaining between them. Germline-derived CDR1 and CDR2 are SEHNR and FQNEAQ (reference sequence). The CDR3 sequence is CASSLQSGTPYGYTF. The DNA for the CDR3 is TGTGCCAGCTCCCTCCAATCAGGGACGCCCTATGGCTACACCTTC.

The genes are TRBV18 and TRBJ1-2, with D hard to call. The CDR3 loop spans 15 amino acids. CDR1 and CDR2 (germline): KGHSH, LQKENI. V gave up 3 bases and J gave up 4 bases, with 15 bases separating them. DNA for the CDR3: TGTGCCAGCTCACCCGAGCTCACAAGGGCCTATGGCTACACCTTC. This gives the protein CASSPELTRAYGYTF.